This TCR beta chain was profiled in a study of blood T cell repertoires in COVID-19 (TCRdb year 2020). Regarding the complete study: The collaborator samples originated in the United States, Italy and Spain and spanned the acute and convalescent phases of COVID-19. The prospective study material was composed of cDNA or gDNA derived from T cells, B-cell-depleted T cells, or PBMCs. The sample metadata nearly always contained a de-identified subject ID, COVID-19 status, age in years and sex. A freely available public database, intended as a resource for researchers studying the immune response to SARS-CoV-2, is where the repertoires were released. Samples came from the ongoing ImmuneRACE study (first 160 participants) plus 1,254 subjects from 6 global collaborators. HLA class I and class II types, where available, came from metadata supplied by the sample provider rather than from assay-based typing. Deeply sampled blood TCRbeta repertoires from subjects exposed to, actively infected with, or recovered from COVID-19 were included in the dataset. Study-wide findings and limitations: Clinical and demographic metadata were provided uncurated, with the amount varying by source and participant.

The collaborating institutions used their own protocols to collect whole blood in K2EDTA tubes. Collaborator samples were shipped for TCRbeta analysis as frozen whole blood, isolated PBMCs, or DNA extracted from either sample type. The CDR3 has 17 amino acids, counting the end cysteine and phenylalanine. Left in the record is the CDR3 DNA by itself, 51 bases read in frame from the first base. The germline V gene supplies CDR1 MGHRA and CDR2 YSYEKL. V ends up 0 bases short and J 7 bases short, with an unmatched junction base count of 8. This clone came up once. Its antigen has not been determined. Per-nucleotide qualities are absent, and no much larger clonotype sits a single base away. The immunoSEQ Assay, a bias-controlled multiplex PCR, was used to amplify TCRbeta CDR3 regions from genomic DNA. For the original study's pipeline: The number of nucleated cells in each sample was estimated from the amplification of reference gene primers within the assay. To quantify the absolute abundance of each unique TCRbeta CDR3 rearrangement, sequence reads were collapsed and filtered. For each sample, productive Simpson clonality was calculated as the square root of Simpson's diversity index across productive rearrangements. TCRdb re-hosts the immuneACCESS table, in-frame sequences only. Its copies lack some clones; in the studies checked, an unresolved V gene accounts for under half of them, and the cause for the rest is not known. V, J and clone size derive from that table, while D and trimming were established from the DNA sequence. Counted in this sample were roughly 76,000 clones; 87% of them appeared once. The top ten clonotypes cover 8.3% of the sample.

This sequence originates from a man aged 25 to 40 with acute or convalescent COVID-19. Recombination joined TRBV4-1 with TRBJ2-4; 11 junctional bases match TRBD2. Material: peripheral blood. The DNA reads as follows: TGCGCCAGCAGCCAAGATCCCTCGACTAGCGGGATTAACATTCAGTACTTC. Translated, this gives CASSQDPSTSGINIQYF.